This T cell receptor (beta chain) was obtained from a study of early T cells in non-severe SARS-CoV-2 infection. The wider study: Sequenced bulk RNA came from whole blood that was unsorted, and chains were unpaired.

Unique molecular identifiers (one per individual cDNA molecule) were attached. TCRdb reanalysed the 5' RACE reads using MiXCR and keeps one entry per CDR3 protein. The data hold 65,000 to 95,000 distinct CDR3 sequences, with around 15% observed a single time. V was clipped by 6 bases and J by 0 bases; unmatched bases: 5. The CDR3 sequence is 15 residues long. The germline gives CDR1 DFQATT, CDR2 SNEGSKA (reference sequence). The receptor was isolated from an adult who was a healthcare worker with PCR-confirmed SARS-CoV-2 infection or an uninfected control (not recorded which). The chain has TRBV20-1 and TRBJ1-6; TRBD1 matches 7 bases. Input material: whole blood. The CDR3 loop is CSARDSSSYNSPLHF. The CDR3 DNA reads as TGCAGTGCGCGGGACAGTAGCTCCTATAATTCACCCCTCCACTTT.